This T cell receptor (beta chain) was sequenced during a study of OX40 agonist ivuxolimab in advanced cancers. In the study overall: In this trial design, patients received ivuxolimab intravenously at 0.01 to 10 mg/kg every 2 weeks. Partial responses were recorded for three patients, including one with hepatocellular carcinoma and two with cutaneous melanoma.

CDR3 length equals 16 residues. V was pared by 4 bases and J by 5 bases, with 10 bases of the junction left unmatched. Germline V gene sequence: CDR1 LNHDA, CDR2 SQIVND (reference sequence). Drawing of blood for sampling happened at baseline, at cycle 4 day 1, and at cycle 7 day 1. Sequencing was performed with immunoSEQ multiplex PCR; in TCRdb, only in-frame clones are kept and a portion is missing. The sample has around 15,000 clones, approximately 86% seen once. The sequences come from CD4+ or CD8+ T cells sorted from blood, collected in a trial of the OX40 agonist ivuxolimab. The J gene is TRBJ2-5, the V gene TRBV19; TRBD2 matches 10 bases. The clonotype originates from an adult with an advanced solid tumor such as melanoma, head and neck, liver or kidney cancer. This CDR3 reads CASSRKREGLQETQYF. The CDR3 bases are TGTGCCAGTAGTAGGAAGCGGGAGGGCCTCCAGGAGACCCAGTACTTC.